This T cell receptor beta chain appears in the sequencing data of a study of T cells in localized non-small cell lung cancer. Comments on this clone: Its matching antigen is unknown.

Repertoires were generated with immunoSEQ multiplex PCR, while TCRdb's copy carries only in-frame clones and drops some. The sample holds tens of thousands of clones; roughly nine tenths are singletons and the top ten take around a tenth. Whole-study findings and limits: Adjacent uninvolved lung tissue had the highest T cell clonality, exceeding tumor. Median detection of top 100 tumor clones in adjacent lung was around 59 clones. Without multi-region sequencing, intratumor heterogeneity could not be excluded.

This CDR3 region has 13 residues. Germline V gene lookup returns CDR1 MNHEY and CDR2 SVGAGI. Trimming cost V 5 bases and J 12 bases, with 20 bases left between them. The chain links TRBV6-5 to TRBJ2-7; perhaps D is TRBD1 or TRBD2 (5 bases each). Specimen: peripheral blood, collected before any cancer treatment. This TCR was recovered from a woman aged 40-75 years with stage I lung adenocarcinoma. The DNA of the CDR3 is TGTGCCAGCAGTAGACTAAGAGGGACCGATTGGTACTTC. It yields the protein CASSRLRGTDWYF.